Presented here are 20 T cell receptor beta chains from one specimen sequenced in a study of immune evolution from preneoplasia to lung adenocarcinoma. The repertoire was sequenced with immunoSEQ multiplex PCR; TCRdb's copy has only in-frame clones and lacks some. The sample yields 8,500 to 13,000 clones, roughly four fifths seen once. Sequenced: FFPE minimally invasive lung adenocarcinoma tissue. These receptor sequences come from a person aged 70 to 79 with lung adenocarcinoma.

The chain joins TRBV28 to TRBJ2-3; no reliable D call. Trimming shortened V by 2 bases and J by 0 bases, and 6 bases separated the two germline ends. Per germline, CDR1 MDHEN and CDR2 SYDVKM. The CDR3 spans 14 residues. CDR3 sequence (DNA): TGTGCCAGCAGTTTACCCAGCAGCACAGATACGCAGTATTTT. Its protein product is CASSLPSSTDTQYF.

This sequence joins TRBV21-1 and TRBJ2-6; the tabulated D call, TRBD1, remains unverified against the DNA. TRBV21-1 has pseudogene status. This CDR3 contains 15 residues. Here the CDR3 DNA reads TGTGCCAGCAGCCCTCGACAGTCTGGGGCCAACGTCCTGACTTTC. Its protein is CASSPRQSGANVLTF.

The genes are TRBV15 and TRBJ2-1, with 8 bases matching TRBD2. Per the germline V gene, CDR1 is LNHNV and CDR2 is YYDKDF (reference sequence). CDR3 length: 14 residues. V trimming: 1 base; J trimming: 5 bases; junction bases outside the gene matches: 1. The CDR3 loop is CATSRALADNEQFF. CDR3 coding DNA: TGTGCCACCAGCAGAGCACTAGCGGACAATGAGCAGTTCTTC.

V is TRBV6-6 and J is TRBJ1-3, with 7 bases aligning to TRBD1. V lost 5 bases and J lost 3; bases outside the gene matches: 4. Germline lookup yields CDR1 MNHNY and CDR2 SVGAGI (reference sequence). The CDR3 totals 14 residues. The CDR3 bases are TGTGCCAGCAGTAACGGACAGGATGGAAACACCATATATTTT. The encoded protein is CASSNGQDGNTIYF.

The chain combines TRBV4-1 with TRBJ1-4; TRBD1 aligns across 8 bases. With 10 bases clipped from V and 0 bases from J, the junction kept 10 bases outside the gene matches. The CDR3 has 16 amino acids. CDR1 is MGHRA, CDR2 YSYEKL, per germline. The CDR3 reads CATQRQGLTTNEKLFF. CDR3 sequence (DNA): TGCGCCACTCAAAGACAGGGGCTAACAACTAATGAAAAACTGTTTTTT.

V and J are TRBV19 and TRBJ1-2; no clear D. Germline-derived CDR1 and CDR2 are LNHDA and SQIVND (reference sequence). Trimming removed 7 bases from V and 0 bases from J, with 3 bases in between. This CDR3 has 11 amino acids. CDR3 sequence reads: CASISNYGYTF. DNA for the CDR3: TGTGCCAGTATTTCTAACTATGGCTACACCTTC.

The chain employs TRBV27 and TRBJ1-6; 9 bases fit TRBD1. V lost 4 bases and J lost 9; bases outside the gene matches: 7. Germline values: CDR1 MNHEY, CDR2 SMNVEV (reference sequence). The length of the CDR3 is 15 residues. CDR3 bases: TGTGCCAGCAGTTGGGCGGGGACAGGGACTTCACCCCTCCACTTT. Amino acids: CASSWAGTGTSPLHF.

The rearrangement links TRBV6-5 to TRBJ1-2, with D uncertain. V lost 6 bases and J 4 bases, leaving 9 bases between the germline ends. CDR1 MNHEY and CDR2 SVGAGI come from the germline V gene. The CDR3 runs to 12 residues. The CDR3 reads CASSHDGYGYTF. As DNA, the CDR3 is TGTGCCAGCAGCCACGATGGCTATGGCTACACCTTC.

In its sample, this clone was seen once. V usage is TRBV7-2 and J usage is TRBJ1-1; D gene unclear. This CDR3 contains 14 residues. Between the trimmed V and J ends, which lost 2 bases and 1 base, there was a span of 8 bases. Looked up from germline, CDR1 is SGHTA and CDR2 is FQGNSA. Here the CDR3 DNA reads TGTGCCAGCAGCTTAAAGGGATGGAACACTGAAGCTTTCTTT. It encodes CASSLKGWNTEAFF.

The V and J genes are TRBV6-6 and TRBJ1-1; D is unclear. Germline CDR1 and CDR2: MNHNY and SVGAGI (reference sequence). Trimming removed 0 bases from V and 8 bases from J, with 10 bases in between. CDR3 length equals 13 residues. In nucleotides, the CDR3 is TGTGCCAGCAGTTACTCGGTTGGGCGGGAAGCTTTCTTT. The encoded protein is CASSYSVGREAFF.

This clone showed up just once. The chain couples TRBV6-1 to TRBJ2-3; D is undetermined. The CDR3 contains 16 residues. The germline gives CDR1 MNHNS, CDR2 SASEGT. V shed 2 bases and J shed 0 bases, with 12 bases lying between them. CDR3 in DNA: TGTGCCAGCAGTGAAAGGGTACAGACTAGCACAGATACGCAGTATTTT. The encoded protein is CASSERVQTSTDTQYF.

The rearrangement joins TRBV4-1 to TRBJ2-1; 8 nucleotides agree with TRBD2. Germline V gene lookup returns CDR1 MGHRA and CDR2 YSYEKL. The CDR3 sequence is 17 residues long. With V trimmed by 5 bases and J by 0 bases, 9 bases remained unmatched. The CDR3 loop is CASSIGLALSSYNEQFF. CDR3 DNA: TGCGCCAGCAGCATAGGACTAGCCCTGAGCTCCTACAATGAGCAGTTCTTC.

The rearrangement joins TRBV29-1 to TRBJ2-5; the D gene is possibly TRBD2 (6 bases). The CDR3 contains 13 residues. Trimming removed 5 bases from V and 4 bases from J, with 14 bases in between. The germline V gene encodes CDR1 SQVTM and CDR2 ANQGSEA. CDR3: CSVTPGGGETQYF. The CDR3 coding sequence is TGCAGCGTTACCCCCGGGGGAGGAGAGACCCAGTACTTC.

The chain carries TRBV7-2 and TRBJ2-3; 7 bases match TRBD2. Germline values: CDR1 SGHTA, CDR2 FQGNSA. The CDR3 contains 15 residues. After removal of 2 bases from V and 2 bases from J, the junction contained 4 bases not matched to a gene. The CDR3 DNA reads TGTGCCAGCAGCTTATCGCGGGGGAACACAGATACGCAGTATTTT. Its translation: CASSLSRGNTDTQYF.

The J gene is TRBJ1-4, the V gene TRBV30; D call uncertain. CDR1 and CDR2 from the germline V gene are GTSNPN and SVGIG (reference sequence). CDR3 length: 13 residues. Trimming stripped 5 bases from V and 7 bases from J, with 14 bases between. CDR3 bases: TGTGCCTGGCGGGGAATTTTAGGTGAAAAACTGTTTTTT. This codes for CAWRGILGEKLFF.

The V gene is TRBV2, the J gene TRBJ2-7, with D possibly matching TRBD1 (5 bases). With 3 bases removed from V and 2 bases from J, the gap between germline ends came to 14 bases. The CDR3 totals 15 residues. Germline CDR1 SNHLY, CDR2 FYNNEI. The CDR3 region has the DNA TGTGCCAGCAGTGACCCAGGGTTAGGGACCTACGAGCAGTACTTC. Residues: CASSDPGLGTYEQYF.

This chain uses TRBV28 with TRBJ1-1, with TRBD1 matching over 8 bases. Germline V CDR1 and CDR2: MDHEN, SYDVKM. The V and J ends lost 8 bases and 0 bases, in that order; junction bases with no gene match: 8. The CDR3 extends over 15 amino acids. The CDR3 reads CASRPQGAMNTEAFF. The CDR3 DNA reads as TGTGCCAGCCGACCTCAGGGGGCGATGAACACTGAAGCTTTCTTT.

The chain links TRBV27 to TRBJ1-2; no firm D call. V shed 5 bases and J shed 0 bases, with 7 bases lying between them. CDR3 length: 13 residues. Germline CDR1 MNHEY, CDR2 SMNVEV (reference sequence). The CDR3 DNA is TGTGCCAGCAGTCCTAAAGCTAACTATGGCTACACCTTC. Translating gives CASSPKANYGYTF.

The chain is built from TRBV7-3 and TRBJ2-5; the D is unclear. CDR3 length: 13 residues. V was pared by 5 bases and J by 1 base, with 8 bases between. CDR1 is SGHTA and CDR2 is FQGTGA in the germline V gene. This chain's CDR3 is CASSPGSQETQYF. DNA for the CDR3: TGTGCCAGCAGCCCCGGGTCCCAAGAGACCCAGTACTTC.

The chain employs TRBV28 and TRBJ1-3; weak D call: TRBD1 (6 bases). Trimming pared 7 bases from V and 3 bases from J, leaving 16 bases between. Germline lookup yields CDR1 MDHEN and CDR2 SYDVKM. There are 15 residues in the CDR3. The DNA for the CDR3 is TGTGCCAGCACCGAAAGGGGGGGAAGTGGAAACACCATATATTTT. It translates to CASTERGGSGNTIYF.